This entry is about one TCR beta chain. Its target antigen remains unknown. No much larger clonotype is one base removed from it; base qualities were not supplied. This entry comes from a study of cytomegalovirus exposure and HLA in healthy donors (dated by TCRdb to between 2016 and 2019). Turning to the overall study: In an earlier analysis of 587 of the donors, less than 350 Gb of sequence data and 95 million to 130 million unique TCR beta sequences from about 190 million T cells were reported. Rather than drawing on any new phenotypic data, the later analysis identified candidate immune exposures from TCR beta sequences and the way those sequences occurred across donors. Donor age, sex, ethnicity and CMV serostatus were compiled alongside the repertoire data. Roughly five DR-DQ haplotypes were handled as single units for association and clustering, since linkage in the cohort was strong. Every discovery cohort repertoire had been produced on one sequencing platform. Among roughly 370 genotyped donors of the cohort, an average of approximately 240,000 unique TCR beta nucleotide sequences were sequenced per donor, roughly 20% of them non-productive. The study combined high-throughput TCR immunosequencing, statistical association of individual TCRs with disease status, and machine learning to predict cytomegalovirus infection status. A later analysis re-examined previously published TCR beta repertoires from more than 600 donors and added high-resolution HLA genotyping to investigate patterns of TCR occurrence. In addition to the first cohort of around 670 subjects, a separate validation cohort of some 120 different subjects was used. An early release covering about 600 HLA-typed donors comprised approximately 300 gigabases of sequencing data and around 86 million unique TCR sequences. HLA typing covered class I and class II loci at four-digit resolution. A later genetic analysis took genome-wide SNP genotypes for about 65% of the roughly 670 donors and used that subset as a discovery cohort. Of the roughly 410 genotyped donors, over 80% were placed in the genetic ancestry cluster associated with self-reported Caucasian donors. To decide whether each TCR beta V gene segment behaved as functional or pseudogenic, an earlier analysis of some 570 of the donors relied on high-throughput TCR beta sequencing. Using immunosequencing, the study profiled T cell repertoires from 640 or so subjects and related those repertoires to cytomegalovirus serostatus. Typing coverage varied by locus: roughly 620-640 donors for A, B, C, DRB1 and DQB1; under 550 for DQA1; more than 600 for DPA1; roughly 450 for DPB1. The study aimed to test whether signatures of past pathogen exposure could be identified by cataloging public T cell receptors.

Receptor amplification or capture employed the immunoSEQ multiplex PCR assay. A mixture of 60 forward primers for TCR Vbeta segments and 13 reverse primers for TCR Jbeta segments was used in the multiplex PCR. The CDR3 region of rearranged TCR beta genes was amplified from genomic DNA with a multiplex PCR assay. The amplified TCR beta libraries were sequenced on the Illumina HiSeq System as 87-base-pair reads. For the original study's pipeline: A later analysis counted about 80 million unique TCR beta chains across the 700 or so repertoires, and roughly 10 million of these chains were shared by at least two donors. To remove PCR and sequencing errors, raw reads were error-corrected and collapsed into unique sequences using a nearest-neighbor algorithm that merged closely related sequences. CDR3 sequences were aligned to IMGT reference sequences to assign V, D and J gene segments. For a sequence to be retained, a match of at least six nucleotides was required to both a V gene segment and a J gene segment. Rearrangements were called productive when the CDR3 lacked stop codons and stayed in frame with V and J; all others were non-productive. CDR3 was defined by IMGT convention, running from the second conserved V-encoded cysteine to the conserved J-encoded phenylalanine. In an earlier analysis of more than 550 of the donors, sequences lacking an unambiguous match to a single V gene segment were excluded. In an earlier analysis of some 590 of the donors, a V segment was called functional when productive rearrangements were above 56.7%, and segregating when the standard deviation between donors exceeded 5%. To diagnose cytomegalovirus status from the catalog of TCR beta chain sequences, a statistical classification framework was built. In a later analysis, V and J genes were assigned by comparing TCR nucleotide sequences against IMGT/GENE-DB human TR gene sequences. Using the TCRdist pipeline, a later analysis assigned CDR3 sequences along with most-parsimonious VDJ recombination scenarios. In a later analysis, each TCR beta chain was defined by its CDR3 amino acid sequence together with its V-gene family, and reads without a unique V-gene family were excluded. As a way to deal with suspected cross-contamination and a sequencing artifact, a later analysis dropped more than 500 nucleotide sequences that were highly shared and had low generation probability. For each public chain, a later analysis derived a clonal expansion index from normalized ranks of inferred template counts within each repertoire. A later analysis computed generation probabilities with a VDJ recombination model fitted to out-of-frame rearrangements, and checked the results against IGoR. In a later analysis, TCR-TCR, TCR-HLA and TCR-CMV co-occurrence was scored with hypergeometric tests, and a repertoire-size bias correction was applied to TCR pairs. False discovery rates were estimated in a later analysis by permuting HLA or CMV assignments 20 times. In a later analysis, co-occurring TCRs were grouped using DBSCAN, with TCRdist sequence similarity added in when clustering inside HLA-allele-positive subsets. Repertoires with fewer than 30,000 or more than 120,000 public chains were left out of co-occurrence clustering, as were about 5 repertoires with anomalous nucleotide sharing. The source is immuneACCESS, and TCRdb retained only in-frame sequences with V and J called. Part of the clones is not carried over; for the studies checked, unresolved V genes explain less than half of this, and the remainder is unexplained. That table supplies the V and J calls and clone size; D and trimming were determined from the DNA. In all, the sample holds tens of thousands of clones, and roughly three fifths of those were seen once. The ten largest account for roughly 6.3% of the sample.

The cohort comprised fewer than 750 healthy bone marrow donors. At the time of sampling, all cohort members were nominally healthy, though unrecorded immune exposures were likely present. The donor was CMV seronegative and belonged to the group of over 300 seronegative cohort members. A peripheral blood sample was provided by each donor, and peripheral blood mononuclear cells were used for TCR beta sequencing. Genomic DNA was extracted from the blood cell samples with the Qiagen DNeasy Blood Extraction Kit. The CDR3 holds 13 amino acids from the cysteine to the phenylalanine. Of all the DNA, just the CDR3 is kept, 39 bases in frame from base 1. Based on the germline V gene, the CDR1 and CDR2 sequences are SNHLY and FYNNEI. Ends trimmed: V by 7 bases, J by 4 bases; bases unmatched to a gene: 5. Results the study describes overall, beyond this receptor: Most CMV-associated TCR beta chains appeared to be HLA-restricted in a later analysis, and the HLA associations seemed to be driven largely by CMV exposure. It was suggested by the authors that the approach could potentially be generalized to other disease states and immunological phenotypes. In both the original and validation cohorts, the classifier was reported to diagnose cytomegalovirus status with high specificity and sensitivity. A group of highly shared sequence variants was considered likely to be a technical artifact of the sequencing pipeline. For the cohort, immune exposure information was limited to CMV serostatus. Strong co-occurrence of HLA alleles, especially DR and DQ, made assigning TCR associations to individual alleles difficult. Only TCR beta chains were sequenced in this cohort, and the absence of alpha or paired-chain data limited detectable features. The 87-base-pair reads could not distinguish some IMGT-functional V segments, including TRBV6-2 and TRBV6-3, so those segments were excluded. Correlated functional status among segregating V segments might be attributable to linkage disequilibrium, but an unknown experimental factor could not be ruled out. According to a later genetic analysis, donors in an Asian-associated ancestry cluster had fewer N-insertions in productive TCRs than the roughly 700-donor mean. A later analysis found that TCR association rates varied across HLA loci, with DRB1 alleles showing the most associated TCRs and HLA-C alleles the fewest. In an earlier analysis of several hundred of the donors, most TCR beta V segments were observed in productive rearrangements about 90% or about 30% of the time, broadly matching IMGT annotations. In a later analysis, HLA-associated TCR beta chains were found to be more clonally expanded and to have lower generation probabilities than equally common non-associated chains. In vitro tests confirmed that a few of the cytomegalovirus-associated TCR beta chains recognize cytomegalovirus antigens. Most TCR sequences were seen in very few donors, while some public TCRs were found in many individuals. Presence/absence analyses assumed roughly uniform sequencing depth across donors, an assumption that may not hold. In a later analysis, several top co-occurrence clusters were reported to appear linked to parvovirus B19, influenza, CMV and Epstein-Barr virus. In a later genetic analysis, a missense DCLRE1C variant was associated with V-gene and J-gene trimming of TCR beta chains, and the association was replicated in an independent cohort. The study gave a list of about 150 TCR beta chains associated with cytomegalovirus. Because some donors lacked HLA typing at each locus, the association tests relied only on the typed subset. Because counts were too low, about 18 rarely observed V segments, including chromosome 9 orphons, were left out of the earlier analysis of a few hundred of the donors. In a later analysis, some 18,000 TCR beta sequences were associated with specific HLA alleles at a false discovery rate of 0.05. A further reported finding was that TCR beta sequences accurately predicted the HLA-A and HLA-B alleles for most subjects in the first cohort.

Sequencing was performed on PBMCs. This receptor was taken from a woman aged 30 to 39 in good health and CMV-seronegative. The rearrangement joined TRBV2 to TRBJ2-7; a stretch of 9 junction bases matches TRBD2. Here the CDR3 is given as CASKSGLAYEQYF. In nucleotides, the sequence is TGTGCCAGCAAATCGGGACTAGCATACGAGCAGTACTTC. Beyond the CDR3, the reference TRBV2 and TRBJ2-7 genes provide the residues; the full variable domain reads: EPEVTQTPSHQVTQMGQEVILRCVPISNHLYFYWYRQILGQKVEFLVSFYNNEISEKSEIFDDQFSVERPDGSNFTLKIRSTKLEDSAMYFCASKSGLAYEQYFGPGTRLTVT.